What follows are 27 T cell receptor beta chains derived from one specimen sequenced in a study of shared clonotypes between healthy human individuals. TCRdb's table, derived via immunoSEQ multiplex PCR, lists solely in-frame clones and lacks some. The table records about 1.4 million clones, approximately 97% of them present only once. Sequenced: naive CD4+ T cells sorted from blood. Subset: CD45RA+ positively selected. These receptors were collected from a man in his thirties or forties in good health.

V is TRBV5-1 and J is TRBJ2-1; TRBD2 matches at 7 bases. V dropped 4 bases and J dropped 8; count of bases not matched to a gene: 9. The CDR3 consists of 14 residues. The germline V gene has CDR1 SGHRS and CDR2 YFSETQ. CDR3 sequence: CASSTSGAPHEQFF. The CDR3 DNA sequence: TGCGCCAGCAGCACCAGCGGGGCCCCCCATGAGCAGTTCTTC.

This rearrangement joins TRBV9 to TRBJ2-1; 9 bases agree with TRBD2. CDR1 and CDR2 (germline): SGDLS, YYNGEE. V shed 0 bases, J shed 1 base, and the junction held 5 bases outside the gene matches. The CDR3 is made up of 17 amino acids. CDR3 coding DNA: TGTGCCAGCAGCGTAGGAGGCGGGAGGGGTTCCTACAATGAGCAGTTCTTC. Its translation: CASSVGGGRGSYNEQFF.

This chain joins TRBV28 and TRBJ2-7; unclear D gene. This CDR3 spans 16 amino acids. Germline V gene lookup returns CDR1 MDHEN and CDR2 SYDVKM. V lost 7 bases, J lost 0 bases, and 19 bases lay in between. In nucleotides, the CDR3 is TGTGCCAGCATCGGCCTCGGGCAGTACCCCTCCTACGAGCAGTACTTC. This sequence encodes CASIGLGQYPSYEQYF.

The V call is TRBV4-3, the J call TRBJ2-7; D remains ambiguous. The CDR3 has 14 amino acids. From germline, CDR1 is LGHNA and CDR2 YSLEER. Trimming took 0 bases from V and 5 from J, leaving 11 bases between them. The CDR3 coding sequence is TGCGCCAGCAGCCAAGATATAGGTTCCCACGAGCAGTACTTC. Translating it yields CASSQDIGSHEQYF.

The chain employs TRBV6-4 and TRBJ2-4; D is undetermined. This CDR3 comprises 15 residues. The V and J ends lost 7 bases and 0 bases respectively, with 13 bases between them. Germline-derived CDR1 and CDR2 are MRHNA and SNTAGT. DNA of the CDR3: TGTGCCAGCACGTCGATCTCACTAGCCAAAAACATTCAGTACTTC. It encodes CASTSISLAKNIQYF.

The chain employs TRBV28 and TRBJ1-1; tentative D call: TRBD1 (5 bases). V was trimmed by 5 bases and J by 1 base, leaving 11 bases between them. The CDR3 has 14 residues. Germline V gene lookup returns CDR1 MDHEN and CDR2 SYDVKM. In nucleotides, the CDR3 is TGTGCCAGCAGTCCCCTCAGGGAGAACACTGAAGCTTTCTTT. Amino acids: CASSPLRENTEAFF.

The chain links TRBV14 to TRBJ1-3; D not certain. Per the germline V gene, CDR1 is SGHDN and CDR2 is FVKESK. The CDR3 is 13 amino acids. V dropped 5 bases and J dropped 4 bases, with 9 bases sitting between them. CDR3 nucleotide sequence: TGTGCCAGCAGCTTAAAAATAGGAAACACCATATATTTT. This codes for CASSLKIGNTIYF.

The chain combines TRBV7-2 with TRBJ1-1, with D maybe TRBD1 (6 bases). CDR3 length: 14 amino acids. V lost 5 bases, J lost 4 bases, and 14 bases lay in between. Germline CDR1 reads SGHTA; CDR2 reads FQGNSA. The CDR3 reads CASSLRGLSTEAFF. For the CDR3, the DNA is TGTGCCAGCAGCCTCAGGGGATTGAGCACTGAAGCTTTCTTT.

The rearrangement joins TRBV5-6 to TRBJ2-5, with 8 bases matching TRBD1. CDR1 and CDR2 (germline): SGHDT, YYEEEE. V was pared by 4 bases and J by 3 bases, with 2 bases of the junction left unmatched. The CDR3 consists of 13 residues. CDR3 region: CASSGTGKETQYF. The CDR3 DNA follows: TGTGCCAGCAGCGGGACAGGCAAAGAGACCCAGTACTTC. The whole variable domain, remainder taken from reference TRBV5-6 and TRBJ2-5, is DAGVTQSPTHLIKTRGQQVTLRCSPKSGHDTVSWYQQALGQGPQFIFQYYEEEERQRGNFPDRFSGHQFPNYSSELNVNALLLGDSALYLCASSGTGKETQYFGPGTRLLVL.

The V gene is TRBV7-9, the J gene TRBJ2-7; 7 bases fit TRBD1. The CDR3 has 15 residues. Per germline, CDR1 SEHNR and CDR2 FQNEAQ (reference sequence). V dropped 5 bases and J dropped 3; count of bases not matched to a gene: 10. The CDR3 loop reads CASSLTDRVRYEQYF. The CDR3 DNA follows: TGTGCCAGCAGCCTCACCGACAGGGTACGCTACGAGCAGTACTTC.

The CDR3 sequence is CASSLGQGDRRYGYTF. CDR3 bases: TGTGCCAGCAGTCTTGGACAGGGGGATCGTCGATATGGCTACACCTTC. The V and J genes are TRBV28 and TRBJ1-2; 10 bases fit TRBD1. Germline CDR1 MDHEN, CDR2 SYDVKM. The CDR3 loop spans 16 amino acids. V was pared by 5 bases and J by 5 bases, with 11 bases of the junction left unmatched.

The V and J genes are TRBV6-5 and TRBJ2-3; 7 positions match TRBD1. Trimming at V came to 0 bases and at J to 0 bases, leaving 3 bases not matched to a gene. This CDR3 comprises 16 residues. Germline-derived CDR1 and CDR2 are MNHEY and SVGAGI. CDR3 residues: CASSYSTRGSTDTQYF. CDR3 in DNA: TGTGCCAGCAGTTACTCGACCAGGGGGAGCACAGATACGCAGTATTTT.

The chain links TRBV10-3 to TRBJ2-7; TRBD1 aligns across 7 bases. The CDR3 runs to 16 residues. In germline, CDR1 is ENHRY, CDR2 SYGVKD. V was clipped by 6 bases and J by 2 bases; unmatched bases: 13. The CDR3 sequence is CAISHPTGSTTYEQYF. Here the CDR3 DNA reads TGTGCCATCAGCCACCCGACAGGGAGCACCACCTACGAGCAGTACTTC.

V usage is TRBV30 and J usage is TRBJ2-7; D is ambiguous. The germline V and J ends were trimmed by 3 bases and 6 bases, with 15 bases remaining between them. From germline, CDR1 is GTSNPN and CDR2 SVGIG (reference sequence). The CDR3 extends over 13 amino acids. The CDR3 DNA sequence: TGTGCCTGGAGCCCTGGAAGATCCGGCGAGCAGTACTTC. Residues: CAWSPGRSGEQYF.

This sequence joins TRBV7-2 and TRBJ2-5; D gene uncertain. Germline CDR1 is SGHTA and CDR2 is FQGNSA. The CDR3 is made up of 12 amino acids. Trimming took off 0 bases at V and 7 bases at J, with 6 bases between the two ends. The CDR3 region is CASSLARWTQYF. The CDR3 DNA follows: TGTGCCAGCAGCTTAGCGCGGTGGACCCAGTACTTC.

This chain joins TRBV25-1 and TRBJ2-7, with 7 bases that match TRBD2. CDR3 length: 17 residues. V trimming: 1 base; J trimming: 3 bases; junction bases outside the gene matches: 12. Per the germline V gene, CDR1 is MGHDK and CDR2 is SYGVNS. CDR3 loop: CASSEFGGRGGSYEQYF. CDR3 DNA sequence: TGTGCCAGCAGTGAATTTGGCGGGAGAGGAGGGAGCTACGAGCAGTACTTC.

CDR3 DNA: TGCAGTGCTTTCCGCTCCGATACGCAGTATTTT. As protein: CSAFRSDTQYF. V usage is TRBV20-1 and J usage is TRBJ2-3; D is uncertain. Germline CDR1 DFQATT, CDR2 SNEGSKA (reference sequence). V was pared by 5 bases and J by 6 bases, with 9 bases between. The CDR3 has 11 residues.

This chain uses TRBV28 with TRBJ2-7; 12 bases are a match to TRBD1. V lost 6 bases and J lost 3; bases outside the gene matches: 9. The CDR3 runs to 16 residues. CDR1 and CDR2 from the germline V gene are MDHEN and SYDVKM. CDR3 nucleotide sequence: TGTGCCAGCAGCAATGCCGGGACAGGGGGCTACTACGAGCAGTACTTC. This encodes CASSNAGTGGYYEQYF.

The chain links TRBV6-1 to TRBJ2-1, with a weak D call TRBD1 (5 bases). V was trimmed by 4 bases and J by 4 bases, leaving 14 bases between them. Germline V gives CDR1 MNHNS, CDR2 SASEGT. The CDR3 consists of 15 residues. The CDR3 nucleotides are TGTGCCAGCAGTGCCGACAGCCGCAATTACAATGAGCAGTTCTTC. This sequence encodes CASSADSRNYNEQFF.

The CDR3 sequence is CASSSQGAFQPQHF. DNA of the CDR3: TGTGCCAGCAGCTCTCAGGGGGCGTTTCAGCCCCAGCATTTT. The V gene is TRBV11-2, the J gene TRBJ1-5; 8 bases fit TRBD1. Germline assignment: CDR1 SGHAT and CDR2 FQNNGV. Losses at the gene ends were 4 bases for V and 6 bases for J; bases not matched to a gene: 5. The CDR3 has 14 amino acids.

This clone has just one count. The V gene is TRBV7-2, the J gene TRBJ2-7, with TRBD1 matching 8 bases. Germline CDR1 and CDR2: SGHTA and FQGNSA. The CDR3 runs to 15 residues. Trimming cost V 1 base and J 5 bases; bases outside gene matches: 7. Here the CDR3 reads CASSLVPDRAHEQYF. DNA for the CDR3: TGTGCCAGCAGCTTAGTTCCGGACAGGGCCCACGAGCAGTACTTC.

The chain links TRBV6-1 to TRBJ2-3; possible D gene TRBD1, 5 bases. Between the trimmed V and J ends, which lost 9 bases and 0 bases, there was a span of 16 bases. Germline CDR1 MNHNS, CDR2 SASEGT. The CDR3 totals 15 residues. The CDR3 sequence: CASAYVGVSTDTQYF. The CDR3 DNA is TGTGCCAGTGCTTATGTAGGGGTCAGCACAGATACGCAGTATTTT.

The chain couples TRBV9 to TRBJ2-1, with D tentatively TRBD2 (5 bases). Deletions cut 0 bases from V and 5 bases from J, with 15 bases between. Germline V gene sequence: CDR1 SGDLS, CDR2 YYNGEE. The CDR3 covers 16 residues. CDR3 DNA sequence: TGTGCCAGCAGCGTAGGCTCGGCGGGTACGCACAATGAGCAGTTCTTC. As protein: CASSVGSAGTHNEQFF. Complete variable domain (other parts from reference TRBV9 and TRBJ2-1): DSGVTQTPKHLITATGQRVTLRCSPRSGDLSVYWYQQSLDQGLQFLIQYYNGEERAKGNILERFSAQQFPDLHSELNLSSLELGDSALYFCASSVGSAGTHNEQFFGPGTRLTVL.

The V and J genes are TRBV5-4 and TRBJ1-1; weak D call: TRBD1 (5 bases). Between the trimmed V and J ends, which lost 4 bases and 4 bases, there was a span of 20 bases. The CDR3 extends over 16 amino acids. Germline assignment: CDR1 SGHNT and CDR2 YYREEE (reference sequence). The CDR3 reads CASSPGRGGSGTEAFF. In DNA form, the CDR3 reads TGTGCCAGCAGCCCGGGTCGGGGGGGATCGGGCACTGAAGCTTTCTTT. The variable domain in full, completed from reference TRBV5-4 and TRBJ1-1, reads ETGVTQSPTHLIKTRGQQVTLRCSSQSGHNTVSWYQQALGQGPQFIFQYYREEENGRGNFPPRFSGLQFPNYSSELNVNALELDDSALYLCASSPGRGGSGTEAFFGQGTRLTVV.

The rearrangement uses TRBV10-3 and TRBJ2-3, with 12 bases lining up with TRBD2. V shed 2 bases, J shed 2 bases, and the junction held 5 bases outside the gene matches. The CDR3 runs 17 residues. The germline V gene has CDR1 ENHRY and CDR2 SYGVKD. CDR3: CAISEITSGRSTDTQYF. The CDR3 coding sequence is TGTGCCATCAGTGAGATCACTAGCGGGAGGTCCACAGATACGCAGTATTTT.

Of note for this clone: The same CDR3 can be traced to other DNA sequences in this sample. The V gene is TRBV18, the J gene TRBJ2-5; D remains unclear. The CDR3 spans 13 residues. Germline lookup yields CDR1 KGHSH and CDR2 LQKENI. V shed 2 bases and J shed 2 bases, with 6 bases lying between them. The DNA of the CDR3 is TGTGCCAGCTCACCAGGCGTTCAAGAGACCCAGTACTTC. Protein product: CASSPGVQETQYF.

The chain joins TRBV18 to TRBJ2-1; D possibly corresponds to TRBD1 (5 bases). The germline V gene encodes CDR1 KGHSH and CDR2 LQKENI. Trimming stripped 3 bases from V and 0 bases from J, with 9 bases between. The CDR3 is made up of 15 amino acids. The DNA for the CDR3 is TGTGCCAGCTCACCTTGGGGCGACTCCTACAATGAGCAGTTCTTC. Residues: CASSPWGDSYNEQFF.